These T cell receptor beta chains were read from a single sample in a study of OX40 agonist ivuxolimab in advanced cancers. The assay was immunoSEQ multiplex PCR, and TCRdb's table has in-frame clones only and misses some. The sample shows more than 70,000 clones, roughly 92% of them seen only once. Sequenced material: CD4+ or CD8+ T cells sorted from blood, taken in a trial of the OX40 agonist ivuxolimab. The receptors shown here come from an adult with an advanced solid tumor such as melanoma, head and neck, liver or kidney cancer. Both conserved end residues are part of each CDR3. The D gene is left open where the match is weak. Not every row has a clone size; where given, it reads once, few, many or a size class.

>TRBV7-2|NA|NA|TRBJ2-2
TGTGCCAGCAGCTTAGGTCCCCTTCTCGGGGAGCTGTTTTTT
CASSLGPLLGELFF
>TRBV7-9|NA|NA|TRBJ1-2
TGTGCCAGCAGCTTAGCCCCGGGGAACTTCTACACCTTC
CASSLAPGNFYTF
>TRBV2|NA|NA|TRBJ2-3
TGTGCCAGCTACCCGAGCACAGATACGCAGTATTTT
CASYPSTDTQYF
>TRBV13|NA|NA|TRBJ2-3
TGTGCCAGCGGGCCCCAGTTCGGGGGTGTCGCAGATACGCAGTATTTT
CASGPQFGGVADTQYF
>TRBV6-4|NA|NA|TRBJ2-2
TGTGCCAGCAGCCTGTGGCCCTACACCGGGGAGCTGTTTTTT
CASSLWPYTGELFF
>TRBV5-1|NA|NA|TRBJ1-3
TGCGCCAGCAGCTTGGGGAGTGGCTCTGGAAACACCATATATTTT
CASSLGSGSGNTIYF
>TRBV11-3|once|NA|TRBJ2-5
TGTGCCAGCAGCTTAGAGTACCAAGAGACCCAGTACTTC
CASSLEYQETQYF
>TRBV18|NA|NA|TRBJ1-6
TGTGCCAGCTCACCGGGGGCCGGGAAGGCTCACTTT
CASSPGAGKAHF
>TRBV2|once|NA|TRBJ2-5
TGTGCCAGCAGTGACTTCCTGTACCAAGAGACCCAGTACTTC
CASSDFLYQETQYF
>TRBV7-2|NA|NA|TRBJ2-7
TGTGCCAGCAGCCCCGGGGGAGCGACCCTTTACGAGCAGTACTTC
CASSPGGATLYEQYF
>TRBV11-3|NA|TRBD2|TRBJ2-7
TGTGCCAGCAGCTTAGATGCACTCGGCGGGAGCGAGCAGTACTTC
CASSLDALGGSEQYF
>TRBV5-1|NA|TRBD2|TRBJ2-3
TGCGCCAGCAGCTTGGTTAGCGGGGCTCCTACAGATACGCAGTATTTT
CASSLVSGAPTDTQYF
>TRBV6-1|NA|NA|TRBJ1-1
TGTGCCAGCAGTGCCCAGGGTGGGACTGAAGCTTTCTTT
CASSAQGGTEAFF
>TRBV5-1|once|NA|TRBJ2-7
TGCGCCAGCAGCCTCACCGGGACCCGGGCCCACGAGCAGTACTTC
CASSLTGTRAHEQYF
>TRBV2|NA|NA|TRBJ2-1
TGTGCCAGCAGTGTGGTTCACTCCTACAATGAGCAGTTCTTC
CASSVVHSYNEQFF
>TRBV5-4|NA|NA|TRBJ2-3
TGTGCCAGCAGCTTGGCGGGCAGGGGCACAGATACGCAGTATTTT
CASSLAGRGTDTQYF
>TRBV5-6|NA|TRBD1|TRBJ1-1
TGTGCCAGCAGCTATGGACAGGGTGGGACTGAAGCTTTCTTT
CASSYGQGGTEAFF
>TRBV7-8|NA|NA|TRBJ1-4
TGTGCCACTTCCAAGACAGGCCTTAATGAAAAACTGTTTTTT
CATSKTGLNEKLFF
>TRBV27|NA|NA|TRBJ2-1
TGTGCCAGCCCTTTTCAGTTCTTC
CASPFQFF
>TRBV6-5|NA|TRBD2|TRBJ2-4
TGTGCCAGCAGTCCAGGGAGCGGGGGCGCGGTTCAGTACTTC
CASSPGSGGAVQYF
>TRBV11-3|NA|NA|TRBJ2-5
TGTGCCAGCAGCTTAAGAGCGGGTATGGGGGAGACCCAGTACTTC
CASSLRAGMGETQYF
>TRBV13|NA|NA|TRBJ2-2
TGTGCCAGCAGCTCAACTAGGACCGGGGAGCTGCTTTTT
CASSSTRTGELLF
>TRBV6-1|NA|TRBD1|TRBJ2-3
TGTGCCAGCAGTTTAGGGGGACAGGGGGGCGATACGCAGTATTTT
CASSLGGQGGDTQYF
>TRBV5-6|NA|NA|TRBJ2-7
TGTGCCAGCAGGAGACAGAATTATCCCTACGAGCAGTACTTC
CASRRQNYPYEQYF
>TRBV5-4|NA|TRBD2|TRBJ2-7
TGTGCCAGCAGCCCCGGGGGGGTCGGGAGCTCCTACGAGCAGTACTTC
CASSPGGVGSSYEQYF
>TRBV6-6|NA|NA|TRBJ1-2
TGTGCCAGCAGTTACTCTGGGCGGCCTAACTATGGCTACACCTTC
CASSYSGRPNYGYTF
>TRBV6-5|NA|NA|TRBJ2-1
TGTGCCAGCAGGGTCAGCTCCTACAATGAGCAGTTCTTC
CASRVSSYNEQFF
>TRBV5-1|NA|NA|TRBJ2-5
TGCGCCAGCAGCCCCGGGGTGGTAGACGAGACCCAGTACTTC
CASSPGVVDETQYF
>TRBV28|NA|NA|TRBJ2-5
TGTGCCAGCAGCCAAGGACTGGGTAGAGAGACCCAGTACTTC
CASSQGLGRETQYF
>TRBV5-6|NA|NA|TRBJ2-7
TGTGCCAGCAGCTTGTGGCAGGCGAGCTCCTACGAGCAGTACTTC
CASSLWQASSYEQYF
>TRBV5-4|NA|TRBD1|TRBJ1-2
TGTGCCAGCAGCTCCTACGGGACAGGCGGCTACACCTTC
CASSSYGTGGYTF
>TRBV7-2|NA|NA|TRBJ1-1
TGTGCCAGCAGCTTAAGGCAGGGCAATTTGAACACTGAAGCTTTCTTT
CASSLRQGNLNTEAFF
>TRBV6-5|NA|NA|TRBJ1-1
TGTGCCAGCAGTTACGGTGCAGGAATGAACACTGAAGCTTTCTTT
CASSYGAGMNTEAFF